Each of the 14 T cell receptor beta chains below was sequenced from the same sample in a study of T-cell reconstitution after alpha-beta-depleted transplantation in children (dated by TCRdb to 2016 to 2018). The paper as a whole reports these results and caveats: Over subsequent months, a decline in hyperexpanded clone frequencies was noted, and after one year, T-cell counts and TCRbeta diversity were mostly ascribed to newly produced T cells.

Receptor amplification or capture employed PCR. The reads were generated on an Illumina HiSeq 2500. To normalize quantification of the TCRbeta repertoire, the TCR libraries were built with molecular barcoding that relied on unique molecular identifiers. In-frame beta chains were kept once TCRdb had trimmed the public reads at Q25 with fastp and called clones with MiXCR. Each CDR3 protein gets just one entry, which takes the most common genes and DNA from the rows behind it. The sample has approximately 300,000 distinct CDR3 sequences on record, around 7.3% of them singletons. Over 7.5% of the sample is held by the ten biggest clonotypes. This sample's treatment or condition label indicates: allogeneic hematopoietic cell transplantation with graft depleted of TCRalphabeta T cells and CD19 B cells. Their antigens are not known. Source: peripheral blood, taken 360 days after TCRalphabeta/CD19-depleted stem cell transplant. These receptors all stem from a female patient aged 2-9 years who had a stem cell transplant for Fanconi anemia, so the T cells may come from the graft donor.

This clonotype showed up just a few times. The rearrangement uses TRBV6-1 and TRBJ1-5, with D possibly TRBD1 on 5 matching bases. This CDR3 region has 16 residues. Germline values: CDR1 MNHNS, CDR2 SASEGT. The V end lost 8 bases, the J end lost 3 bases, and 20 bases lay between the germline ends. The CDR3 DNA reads TGTGCCAGCTACCCTATGGGCAGGGAGGACAATCAGCCCCAGCATTTT. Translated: CASYPMGREDNQPQHF.

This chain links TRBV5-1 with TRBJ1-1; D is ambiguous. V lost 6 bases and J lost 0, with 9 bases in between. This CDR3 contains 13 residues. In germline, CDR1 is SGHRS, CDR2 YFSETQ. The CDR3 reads CASMREVNTEAFF. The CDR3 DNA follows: TGCGCCAGCATGAGGGAGGTGAACACTGAAGCTTTCTTT.

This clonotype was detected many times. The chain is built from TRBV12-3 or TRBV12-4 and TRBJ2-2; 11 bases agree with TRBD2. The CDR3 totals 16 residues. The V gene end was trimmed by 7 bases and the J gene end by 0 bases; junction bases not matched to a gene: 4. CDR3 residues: CASNRLAGTNTGELFF. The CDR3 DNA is TGTGCCAGCAACAGACTAGCGGGGACGAACACCGGGGAGCTGTTTTTT.

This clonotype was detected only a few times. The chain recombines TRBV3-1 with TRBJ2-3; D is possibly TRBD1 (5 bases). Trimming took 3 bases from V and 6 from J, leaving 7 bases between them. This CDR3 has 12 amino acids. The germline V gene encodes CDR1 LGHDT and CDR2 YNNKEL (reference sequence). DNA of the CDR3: TGTGCCAGCAGCCACAGGGCCGATACGCAGTATTTT. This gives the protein CASSHRADTQYF.

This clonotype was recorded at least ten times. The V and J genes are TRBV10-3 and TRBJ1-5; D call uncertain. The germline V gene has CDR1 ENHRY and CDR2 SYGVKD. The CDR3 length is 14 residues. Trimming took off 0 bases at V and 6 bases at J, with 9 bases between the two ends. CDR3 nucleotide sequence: TGTGCCATCAGTGAGTCCACAACGGGTCAGCCCCAGCATTTT. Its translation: CAISESTTGQPQHF.

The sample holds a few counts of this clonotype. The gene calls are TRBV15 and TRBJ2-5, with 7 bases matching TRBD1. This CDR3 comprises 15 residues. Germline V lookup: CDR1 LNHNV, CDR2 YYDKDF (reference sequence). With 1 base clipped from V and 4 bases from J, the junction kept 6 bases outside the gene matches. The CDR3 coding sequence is TGTGCCACCAGCAGAGGCCGGGACAGCCTAGAGACCCAGTACTTC. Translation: CATSRGRDSLETQYF.

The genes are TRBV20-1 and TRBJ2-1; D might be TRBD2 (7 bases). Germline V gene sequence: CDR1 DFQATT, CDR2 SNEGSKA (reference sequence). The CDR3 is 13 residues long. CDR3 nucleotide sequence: TGCAGCGGGGGGCGGCGCATTTACAATGAGCAGTTCTTC. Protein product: CSGGRRIYNEQFF.

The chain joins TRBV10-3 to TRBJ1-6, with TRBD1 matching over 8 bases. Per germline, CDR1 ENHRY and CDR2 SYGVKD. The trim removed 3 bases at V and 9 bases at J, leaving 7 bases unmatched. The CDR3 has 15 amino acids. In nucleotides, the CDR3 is TGTGCCATCAGTGAAGGACAGGGTTTCATTTCACCCCTCCACTTT. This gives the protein CAISEGQGFISPLHF.

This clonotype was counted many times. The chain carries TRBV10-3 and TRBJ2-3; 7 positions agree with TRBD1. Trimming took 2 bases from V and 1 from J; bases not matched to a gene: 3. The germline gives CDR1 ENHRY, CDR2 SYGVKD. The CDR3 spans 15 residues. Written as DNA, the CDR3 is TGTGCCATCAGTGAGGTAGGGGGCGGCACAGATACGCAGTATTTT. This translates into CAISEVGGGTDTQYF.

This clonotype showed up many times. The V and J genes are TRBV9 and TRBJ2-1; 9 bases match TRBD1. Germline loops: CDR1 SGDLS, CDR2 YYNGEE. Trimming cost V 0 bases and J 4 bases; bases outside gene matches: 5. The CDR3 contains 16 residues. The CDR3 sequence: CASSVVGGTGYNEQFF. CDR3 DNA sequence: TGTGCCAGCAGCGTAGTTGGAGGGACAGGGTACAATGAGCAGTTCTTC.

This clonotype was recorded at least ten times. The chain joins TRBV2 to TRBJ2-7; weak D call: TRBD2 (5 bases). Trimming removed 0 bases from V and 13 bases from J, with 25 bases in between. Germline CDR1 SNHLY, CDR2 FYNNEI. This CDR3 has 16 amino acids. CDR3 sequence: CASSEAQREVHYFRYF. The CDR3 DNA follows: TGTGCCAGCAGTGAAGCGCAACGGGAAGTTCATTATTTCCGTTACTTC.

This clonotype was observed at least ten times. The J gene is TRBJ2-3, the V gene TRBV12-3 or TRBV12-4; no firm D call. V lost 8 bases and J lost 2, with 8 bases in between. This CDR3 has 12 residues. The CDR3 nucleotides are TGTGCCAGCGTGGAAGACACAGATACGCAGTATTTT. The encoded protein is CASVEDTDTQYF.

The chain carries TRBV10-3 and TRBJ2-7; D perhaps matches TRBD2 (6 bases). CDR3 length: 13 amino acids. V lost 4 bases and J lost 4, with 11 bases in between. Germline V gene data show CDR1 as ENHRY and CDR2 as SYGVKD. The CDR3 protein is CAISAATSYEQYF. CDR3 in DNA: TGTGCCATCAGTGCAGCGACTAGTTACGAGCAGTACTTC.

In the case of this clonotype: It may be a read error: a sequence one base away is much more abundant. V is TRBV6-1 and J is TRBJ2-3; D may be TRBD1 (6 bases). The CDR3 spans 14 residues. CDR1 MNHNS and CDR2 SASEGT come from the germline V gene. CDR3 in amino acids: CASSATGNTDTQFF. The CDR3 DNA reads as TGTGCCAGCAGTGCAACAGGGAACACAGATACGCAGTTTTTT.